The subject of this entry is one T cell receptor beta chain. The sample comes from a study of blood T cell repertoires in COVID-19. Study-wide background: Acute and convalescent COVID-19 specimens originated in the United States, Italy and Spain.

Authors' methods: For nucleated cells, counts were estimated from reference gene primer amplification. Only in-frame clones appear in the TCRdb table, and some are missing; sequencing was by immunoSEQ multiplex PCR. V, J and clone size reflect that table, while D and trimming were determined from the DNA. The top ten hold roughly 12% of the sample, which has some 450,000 clones, 88% seen once. V lost 0 bases to trimming and J lost 1 base, with 8 bases between them. This CDR3 contains 14 residues. CDR1 is SGHDT, CDR2 YYEEEE, per germline. The receptor was derived from a woman between 50 and 59 years old with COVID-19, enrolled during active disease. The V gene is TRBV5-6, the J gene TRBJ2-7; TRBD1 might be the D (7 bases). Sequencing was done on a sample of peripheral blood. The CDR3 is CASSLAGGSYEQYF. The DNA of the CDR3 is TGTGCCAGCAGCTTGGCAGGGGGGTCCTACGAGCAGTACTTC.